In its sample, the clone carrying this T cell receptor (beta chain) was seen once. V lost 6 bases, J lost 4 bases, and 9 bases stayed unmatched. Looked up from germline, CDR1 is MNHEY and CDR2 is SVGAGI. This CDR3 region has 14 residues. The sample belongs to a study of shared clonotypes between healthy human individuals. There were no recent acute infections or vaccinations among the donors, who were healthy HIV-negative adults. Researchers ran the assay at a deep level. Genomic DNA of every subset was divided equally among multiple immunoSEQ plates. TCRdb's copy holds only in-frame clones and misses some; the assay was immunoSEQ multiplex PCR. The data hold about 1.5 million clones, with about 96% observed a single time.

Material: naive CD4+ T cells sorted from blood. Subset: CD45RA+ positively selected. The sequence derives from a man between 25 and 39 years old in good health. The rearrangement joins TRBV6-5 to TRBJ2-7; 7 nucleotides line up with TRBD1. CDR3 DNA: TGTGCCAGCAGGATTAGGGGGCCTGTTTACGAGCAGTACTTC. Protein product: CASRIRGPVYEQYF.